The 27 T cell receptor beta chains listed next were all sequenced from one sample in a study of T cell responses to AZD1222 COVID-19 vaccine. Clones were read by immunoSEQ multiplex PCR, and TCRdb kept only the in-frame ones, dropping some. The sample has approximately 70,000 clones; roughly 84% are singletons. The sample here was peripheral blood, taken on day 0 of AZD1222 vaccination. These receptors all come from an adult in good health.

The chain is built from TRBV6-1 and TRBJ2-3; 12 nucleotides match TRBD2. Germline assignment: CDR1 MNHNS and CDR2 SASEGT. V lost 4 bases and J lost 2; bases outside the gene matches: 4. The CDR3 length is 16 residues. The CDR3 DNA follows: TGTGCCAGCAGTGCTAGCGGGGGGGCCGCCACAGATACGCAGTATTTT. It is translated as CASSASGGAATDTQYF.

The chain recombines TRBV11-3 with TRBJ2-7, with unresolved D. This CDR3 is built from 13 residues. Trimming left V 5 bases short and J 5 bases short, with 13 bases between. In germline, CDR1 is SGHNT, CDR2 YENEEA. The CDR3 loop reads CASSLQYDHEQYF. DNA of the CDR3: TGTGCCAGCAGCCTACAATATGACCACGAGCAGTACTTC.

The rearrangement joins TRBV7-9 to TRBJ2-1; D possibly matches TRBD1 or TRBD2 (5 bases each). Per germline, CDR1 SEHNR and CDR2 FQNEAQ (reference sequence). Between the trimmed V and J ends, which lost 2 bases and 10 bases, there was a span of 12 bases. This CDR3 is built from 13 residues. CDR3 loop: CASSLRLWGEQFF. The CDR3 DNA reads TGTGCCAGCAGCTTACGCCTTTGGGGGGAGCAGTTCTTC.

This chain uses TRBV6-5 with TRBJ1-2; D possibly corresponds to TRBD1 (5 bases). The germline V and J ends were trimmed by 0 bases and 3 bases, with 11 bases remaining between them. This CDR3 is 15 amino acids long. The germline V gene has CDR1 MNHEY and CDR2 SVGAGI. The CDR3 coding sequence is TGTGCCAGCAGTTACTCGGGGGGAGGGGACTATGGCTACACCTTC. It codes for CASSYSGGGDYGYTF.

The chain carries TRBV5-1 and TRBJ2-3; D may be TRBD2 (5 bases). With 5 bases removed from V and 6 bases from J, the gap between germline ends came to 13 bases. This CDR3 is 13 amino acids long. Germline V gene data show CDR1 as SGHRS and CDR2 as YFSETQ. In nucleotides, the CDR3 is TGCGCCAGCAGGGCCACGGCGGGCGATACGCAGTATTTT. This sequence encodes CASRATAGDTQYF.

A single count supports this clone. The genes are TRBV5-8 and TRBJ2-1, with D possibly being TRBD1 or TRBD2 (5 bases each). CDR3 length equals 13 residues. The V end was cut by 1 base, the J end by 10 bases, with 12 bases between. Germline CDR1 reads SGHTS; CDR2 reads YDEGEE. The CDR3 bases are TGTGCCAGCAGCTTGAGAGGGGCCTGGGAGCAGTTCTTC. As protein: CASSLRGAWEQFF.

The chain links TRBV28 to TRBJ1-2; D perhaps matches TRBD1 (5 bases). The germline V gene encodes CDR1 MDHEN and CDR2 SYDVKM. This CDR3 is built from 13 residues. Trimming shortened V by 6 bases and J by 2 bases, and 10 bases separated the two germline ends. The CDR3 DNA sequence: TGTGCCAGCAGACTTGACAGCAACTATGGCTACACCTTC. Protein product: CASRLDSNYGYTF.

The J gene is TRBJ1-2, the V gene TRBV19; no definite D call. CDR3 length: 15 amino acids. Germline V gene lookup returns CDR1 LNHDA and CDR2 SQIVND (reference sequence). V lost 4 bases to trimming and J lost 4 bases, with 16 bases between them. CDR3 protein: CASSTEGTGIYGYTF. CDR3 coding DNA: TGTGCCAGTAGTACCGAGGGTACGGGAATCTATGGCTACACCTTC.

This sequence joins TRBV19 and TRBJ1-2; no definite D call. The germline V and J ends were trimmed by 4 bases and 2 bases, with 11 bases remaining between them. CDR1 and CDR2 from the germline V gene are LNHDA and SQIVND (reference sequence). The CDR3 totals 14 residues. The CDR3 spells CASSSAGVNYGYTF. CDR3 nucleotide sequence: TGTGCCAGTAGTAGCGCGGGAGTCAACTATGGCTACACCTTC.

V usage is TRBV18 and J usage is TRBJ1-2; D is unclear. V lost 2 bases and J lost 2, with 6 bases in between. Germline V gene lookup returns CDR1 KGHSH and CDR2 LQKENI. The CDR3 is 13 amino acids. The CDR3 region has the DNA TGTGCCAGCTCACCAGACGCCAACTATGGCTACACCTTC. It specifies CASSPDANYGYTF.

The CDR3, as DNA: TGTGCCAGCAGGGGAACCTCTGGAAACACCATATATTTT. Its protein is CASRGTSGNTIYF. The rearrangement links TRBV7-8 to TRBJ1-3; unclear D gene. Trimming cost V 6 bases and J 0 bases, with 6 bases left between them. Germline assignment: CDR1 SGHVS and CDR2 FQNEAQ. CDR3 size: 13 residues.

The chain's CDR3 is CASSLRQGVTLGNTIYF. DNA of the CDR3: TGCGCCAGCAGCCTCCGACAGGGGGTAACGTTGGGAAACACCATATATTTT. J is TRBJ1-3 and V is TRBV4-1, with 9 bases aligning to TRBD1. This CDR3 is built from 17 residues. J gave up 4 bases and V 4 bases, and 11 bases lay outside the gene matches. The germline V gene has CDR1 MGHRA and CDR2 YSYEKL.

This chain connects TRBV7-9 to TRBJ2-2; TRBD1 or TRBD2 may be the D gene (6 bases each). V lost 8 bases and J 3 bases, leaving 16 bases between the germline ends. Germline V CDR1 and CDR2: SEHNR, FQNEAQ (reference sequence). The length of the CDR3 is 15 residues. CDR3 sequence reads: CASGPGAYDTGELFF. The DNA for the CDR3 is TGTGCCAGCGGTCCGGGGGCGTACGACACCGGGGAGCTGTTTTTT.

This rearrangement joins TRBV7-2 to TRBJ1-4; tentatively, D is TRBD1 (5 bases). CDR1 is SGHTA, CDR2 FQGNSA, per germline. The V end was cut by 5 bases, the J end by 5 bases, with 15 bases between. The CDR3 length is 15 residues. CDR3 DNA: TGTGCCAGCAGCCTAGGGGACCGACGAAATGAAAAACTGTTTTTT. Its protein is CASSLGDRRNEKLFF.

CDR3 coding DNA: TGTGCCAGCAGTTACGACAGCAATAGCAATCAGCCCCAGCATTTT. It encodes CASSYDSNSNQPQHF. This rearrangement joins TRBV6-5 to TRBJ1-5; D is perhaps TRBD1 (5 bases). Deletions cut 2 bases from V and 0 bases from J, with 8 bases between. This CDR3 is built from 15 residues. Germline V lookup: CDR1 MNHEY, CDR2 SVGAGI.

The chain carries TRBV3-1 (or the pseudogene TRBV3-2) and TRBJ2-2; 8 nucleotides align to TRBD2. Germline assignment: CDR1 LGHDT and CDR2 YNNKEL (reference sequence). J gave up 4 bases and V 2 bases, and 6 bases lay outside the gene matches. The CDR3 runs 16 residues. The CDR3: CASSQRGAGGTGELFF. Written as DNA, the CDR3 is TGTGCCAGCAGCCAACGTGGGGCGGGGGGCACCGGGGAGCTGTTTTTT.

This clone was observed a handful of times. The same CDR3 arises from other DNA sequences in this sample as well. The chain couples TRBV9 to TRBJ1-2; D is undetermined. The CDR3 runs to 14 residues. Trimming took off 2 bases at V and 4 bases at J, with 12 bases between the two ends. Germline loops: CDR1 SGDLS, CDR2 YYNGEE. The CDR3 DNA reads as TGTGCCAGCAGCGTCGACCCCGAGGGCTATGGCTACACCTTC. This codes for CASSVDPEGYGYTF.

V and J are TRBV6-1 and TRBJ1-3; D not resolved. The CDR3 length is 16 residues. Looked up from germline, CDR1 is MNHNS and CDR2 is SASEGT. Trimming left V 4 bases short and J 3 bases short, with 16 bases between. The CDR3: CASSAQWLGGGNTIYF. In DNA, the CDR3 is TGTGCCAGCAGTGCACAATGGTTAGGAGGTGGAAACACCATATATTTT.

The J gene is TRBJ1-2, the V gene TRBV6-2 or TRBV6-3; D remains unclear. CDR1 and CDR2 (germline): MNHEY, SVGEGT. V was shortened by 6 bases and J by 13 bases, with 30 bases between the two germline ends. CDR3 length: 16 residues. The CDR3 DNA reads as TGTGCCAGCAGCGCCCCGGACTCGAGGGCTCTATTTGCGGGCACCTTC. This gives the protein CASSAPDSRALFAGTF.

V gene TRBV3-1 (or the pseudogene TRBV3-2) combines with J gene TRBJ2-3; D gene uncertain. Trimming took 1 base from V and 2 from J, leaving 4 bases between them. Looked up from germline, CDR1 is LGHDT and CDR2 is YNNKEL (reference sequence). This CDR3 region has 13 residues. The CDR3 sequence: CASSQVNTDTQYF. The CDR3 DNA is TGTGCCAGCAGCCAAGTAAACACAGATACGCAGTATTTT.

The chain recombines TRBV7-2 with TRBJ1-5; D possibly corresponds to TRBD1 (5 bases). Germline CDR1 and CDR2: SGHTA and FQGNSA. There are 14 residues in the CDR3. V dropped 4 bases and J dropped 7 bases, with 14 bases sitting between them. In DNA form, the CDR3 reads TGTGCCAGCAGCTCCGACGGGGGAGGACAGCCCCAGCATTTT. This sequence encodes CASSSDGGGQPQHF.

The DNA for the CDR3 is TGTGCCAGCAGCCCAGTTAGAAGGTACAGGGGGCATAGCAATCAGCCCCAGCATTTT. It is translated as CASSPVRRYRGHSNQPQHF. This chain joins TRBV7-6 and TRBJ1-5; 9 bases fit TRBD1. The CDR3 covers 19 residues. V shed 5 bases and J 0 bases; nucleotides not matched to a gene: 14. CDR1 is SGHVS and CDR2 is FNYEAQ in the germline V gene.

This clone is medium-sized (0.01 to 0.1%). This chain uses TRBV2 with TRBJ2-1, with D perhaps matching TRBD1 (5 bases). The CDR3 extends over 14 amino acids. Trimming took 6 bases from V and 0 from J, leaving 9 bases between them. The germline gives CDR1 SNHLY, CDR2 FYNNEI. This CDR3 reads CASSVDSSYNEQFF. The CDR3 DNA follows: TGTGCCAGCAGCGTTGACAGCTCCTACAATGAGCAGTTCTTC.

The chain recombines TRBV30 with TRBJ1-2, with D unclear. Per the germline V gene, CDR1 is GTSNPN and CDR2 is SVGIG (reference sequence). This CDR3 contains 11 residues. V was cut by 4 bases and J by 4 bases, with 7 bases left in between. This chain's CDR3 is CAWILSYGYTF. Written as DNA, the CDR3 is TGTGCCTGGATCTTATCCTATGGCTACACCTTC.

With regard to this clone: This CDR3 is also generated by other DNA sequences in the sample. V gene TRBV6-5 combines with J gene TRBJ2-3, with 11 bases identical to TRBD2. After removal of 6 bases from V and 3 bases from J, the junction contained 5 bases not matched to a gene. The CDR3 contains 15 residues. Germline V gene sequence: CDR1 MNHEY, CDR2 SVGAGI. CDR3 sequence (DNA): TGTGCCAGCAGCCTAACTAGCGGGGGAACAGATACGCAGTATTTT. This sequence encodes CASSLTSGGTDTQYF.

The chain combines TRBV4-1 with TRBJ2-2; TRBD2 matches 12 bases. Per the germline V gene, CDR1 is MGHRA and CDR2 is YSYEKL. J was trimmed by 1 base and V by 4 bases; bases with no gene match: 7. This CDR3 region has 18 residues. DNA of the CDR3: TGCGCCAGCAGCCCAAGGCCACTAGCGGGGGGGAACACCGGGGAGCTGTTTTTT. Its protein is CASSPRPLAGGNTGELFF.

This rearrangement joins TRBV28 to TRBJ1-5; no clear D gene. This CDR3 is 14 amino acids long. Germline CDR1 and CDR2: MDHEN and SYDVKM. Trimming left V 3 bases short and J 6 bases short, with 12 bases between. CDR3 DNA: TGTGCCAGCAGTTTCCCACTGGTGGCTCAGCCCCAGCATTTT. Translating gives CASSFPLVAQPQHF.